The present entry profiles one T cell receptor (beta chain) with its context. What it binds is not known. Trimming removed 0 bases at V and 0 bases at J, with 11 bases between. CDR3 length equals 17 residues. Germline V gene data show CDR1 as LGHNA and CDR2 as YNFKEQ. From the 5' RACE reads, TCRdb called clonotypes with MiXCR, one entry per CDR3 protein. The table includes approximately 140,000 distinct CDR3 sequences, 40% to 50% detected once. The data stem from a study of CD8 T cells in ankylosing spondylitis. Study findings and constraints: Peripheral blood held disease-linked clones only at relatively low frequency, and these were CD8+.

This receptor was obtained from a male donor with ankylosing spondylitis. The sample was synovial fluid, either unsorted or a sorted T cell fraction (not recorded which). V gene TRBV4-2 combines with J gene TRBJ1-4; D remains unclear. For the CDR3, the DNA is TGTGCCAGCAGCCAAGATCTCGGGAGTGCAACTAATGAAAAACTGTTTTTT. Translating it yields CASSQDLGSATNEKLFF.